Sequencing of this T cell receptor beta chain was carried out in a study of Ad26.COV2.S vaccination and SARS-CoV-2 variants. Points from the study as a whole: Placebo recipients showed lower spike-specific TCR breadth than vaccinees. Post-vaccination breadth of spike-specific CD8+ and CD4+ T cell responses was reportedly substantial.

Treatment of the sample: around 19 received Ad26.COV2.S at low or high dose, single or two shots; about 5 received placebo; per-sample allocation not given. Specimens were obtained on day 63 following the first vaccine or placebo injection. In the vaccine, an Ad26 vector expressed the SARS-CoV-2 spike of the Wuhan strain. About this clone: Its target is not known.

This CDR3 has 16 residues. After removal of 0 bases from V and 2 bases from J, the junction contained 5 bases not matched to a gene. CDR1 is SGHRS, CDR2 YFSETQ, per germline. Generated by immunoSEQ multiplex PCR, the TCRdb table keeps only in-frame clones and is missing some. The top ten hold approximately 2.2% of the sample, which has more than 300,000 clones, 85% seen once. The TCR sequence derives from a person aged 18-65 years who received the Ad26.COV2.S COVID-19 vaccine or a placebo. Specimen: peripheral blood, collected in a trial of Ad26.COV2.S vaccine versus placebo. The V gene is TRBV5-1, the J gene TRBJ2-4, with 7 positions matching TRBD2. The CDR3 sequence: CASSLGGGGPKNIQYF. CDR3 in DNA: TGCGCCAGCAGCTTGGGTGGCGGGGGTCCCAAAAACATTCAGTACTTC.